These 20 T cell receptor beta chains were all obtained from the same sample, sequenced in a study of blood T cell repertoires in COVID-19. Measured with immunoSEQ multiplex PCR; TCRdb has only the in-frame clones, and not every one. The sample has under 200,000 clones; about 80% are singletons. Material: peripheral blood. These receptors were collected from a man between 70 and 80 years old with active or convalescent COVID-19.

This clone was found a few times. This chain joins TRBV7-8 and TRBJ1-6; D possibly corresponds to TRBD1 (5 bases). Per germline, CDR1 SGHVS and CDR2 FQNEAQ. This CDR3 comprises 17 residues. Trimming shortened V by 3 bases and J by 0 bases, and 12 bases separated the two germline ends. CDR3 sequence reads: CASSFGQGSSYNSPLHF. DNA of the CDR3: TGTGCCAGCAGCTTCGGGCAGGGAAGCTCCTATAATTCACCCCTCCACTTT. The complete variable domain, with remaining parts taken from reference TRBV7-8 and TRBJ1-6, reads GAGVSQSPRYKVAKRGQDVALRCDPISGHVSLFWYQQALGQGPEFLTYFQNEAQLDKSGLPSDRFFAERPEGSVSTLKIQRTQQEDSAVYLCASSFGQGSSYNSPLHFGNGTRLTVT.

The J gene is TRBJ2-3, the V gene TRBV15, with 13 nucleotides matching TRBD2. There are 16 residues in the CDR3. Germline V gene data show CDR1 as LNHNV and CDR2 as YYDKDF (reference sequence). V lost 2 bases, J lost 8 bases, and 7 bases stayed unmatched. This chain's CDR3 is CATSRKLAGGPSTQYF. The CDR3 DNA sequence: TGTGCCACCAGCAGAAAACTAGCGGGAGGGCCGAGTACGCAGTATTTT.

The table lists this clone with a few counts. The V and J genes are TRBV9 and TRBJ2-2; the D is unclear. CDR1 is SGDLS and CDR2 is YYNGEE in the germline V gene. This CDR3 comprises 15 residues. Trimming left V 3 bases short and J 0 bases short, with 9 bases between. The CDR3 bases are TGTGCCAGCAGCGCCGCGACACCGAACACCGGGGAGCTGTTTTTT. Translated, it gives CASSAATPNTGELFF. The full variable domain, in which reference TRBV9 and TRBJ2-2 provide the parts outside the CDR3, is DSGVTQTPKHLITATGQRVTLRCSPRSGDLSVYWYQQSLDQGLQFLIQYYNGEERAKGNILERFSAQQFPDLHSELNLSSLELGDSALYFCASSAATPNTGELFFGEGSRLTVL.

Regarding this clone: The same CDR3 also results from other DNA sequences found in this sample. The chain couples TRBV7-3 to TRBJ2-1; 9 nucleotides line up with TRBD2. The CDR3 is 15 amino acids. CDR1 SGHTA and CDR2 FQGTGA come from the germline V gene. With V trimmed by 5 bases and J by 0 bases, 2 bases remained unmatched. CDR3 sequence reads: CASSTLAGSYNEQFF. The DNA of the CDR3 is TGTGCCAGCAGCACACTAGCGGGCTCCTACAATGAGCAGTTCTTC.

The chain uses TRBV4-1 and TRBJ2-3; 7 nucleotides agree with TRBD2. Per germline, CDR1 MGHRA and CDR2 YSYEKL. V shed 4 bases, J shed 0 bases, and the junction held 1 base outside the gene matches. This CDR3 spans 14 amino acids. CDR3 in DNA: TGCGCCAGCAGCCTGGGGGGGAGCACAGATACGCAGTATTTT. Translated: CASSLGGSTDTQYF.

This CDR3 reads CASSLGANEQFF. CDR3 DNA sequence: TGCGCCAGCAGCTTGGGGGCAAATGAGCAGTTCTTC. The chain combines TRBV5-1 with TRBJ2-1, with unresolved D. This CDR3 has 12 amino acids. The germline gives CDR1 SGHRS, CDR2 YFSETQ. V was pared by 0 bases and J by 7 bases, with 5 bases between.

The J gene is TRBJ2-1, the V gene TRBV5-1, with 7 positions matching TRBD1. The CDR3 covers 14 residues. V lost 2 bases and J lost 2; bases outside the gene matches: 1. Germline V gene sequence: CDR1 SGHRS, CDR2 YFSETQ. CDR3 nucleotide sequence: TGCGCCAGCAGCTTTCAGGGGGCCTACAATGAGCAGTTCTTC. This gives the protein CASSFQGAYNEQFF. Supplemented by reference TRBV5-1 and TRBJ2-1, the full variable domain reads KAGVTQTPRYLIKTRGQQVTLSCSPISGHRSVSWYQQTPGQGLQFLFEYFSETQRNKGNFPGRFSGRQFSNSRSEMNVSTLELGDSALYLCASSFQGAYNEQFFGPGTRLTVL.

The rearrangement links TRBV11-2 to TRBJ2-7; 10 bases line up with TRBD2. This CDR3 spans 15 amino acids. CDR1 is SGHAT and CDR2 is FQNNGV in the germline V gene. The V segment lost 4 bases and the J segment 2 bases; nucleotides outside the gene matches: 5. The CDR3 DNA is TGTGCCAGCAGCTCTTCTAGCGGGGGAACCTACGAGCAGTACTTC. Amino acids: CASSSSSGGTYEQYF.

The chain couples TRBV7-2 to TRBJ2-5; D is ambiguous. CDR1 and CDR2 (germline): SGHTA, FQGNSA. The CDR3 runs to 17 residues. V was clipped by 1 base and J by 2 bases, with 17 bases between them. CDR3 sequence: CASSLEVRQNLQETQYF. In DNA form, the CDR3 reads TGTGCCAGCAGCTTAGAAGTCAGGCAGAACCTACAAGAGACCCAGTACTTC.

V and J are TRBV28 and TRBJ1-2, with a weak D call TRBD1 (6 bases). CDR3 length: 16 amino acids. Germline CDR1 and CDR2: MDHEN and SYDVKM. V lost 5 bases and J lost 7, with 23 bases in between. The CDR3 loop is CASSLISWGRSSGYTF. In DNA form, the CDR3 reads TGTGCCAGCAGTCTCATCTCCTGGGGGCGATCGAGTGGCTACACCTTC.

The chain couples TRBV7-2 to TRBJ2-7, with 7 bases lining up with TRBD1. With V trimmed by 0 bases and J by 0 bases, 5 bases remained unmatched. The germline V gene encodes CDR1 SGHTA and CDR2 FQGNSA. The CDR3 loop spans 16 amino acids. The CDR3 region is CASSLAGGLSSYEQYF. CDR3 nucleotide sequence: TGTGCCAGCAGCTTAGCAGGGGGCCTAAGCTCCTACGAGCAGTACTTC.

J is TRBJ2-7 and V is TRBV12-3 or TRBV12-4; D is ambiguous. Trimming shortened V by 5 bases and J by 3 bases, and 8 bases separated the two germline ends. The CDR3 has 12 residues. The CDR3, as DNA: TGTGCCAGCAGTCCCTCCGGCTACGAGCAGTACTTC. Its protein is CASSPSGYEQYF.

This chain connects TRBV2 to TRBJ1-2; TRBD1 aligns across 12 bases. Germline V gene data show CDR1 as SNHLY and CDR2 as FYNNEI. Trimming cost V 11 bases and J 0 bases; bases outside gene matches: 7. The CDR3 runs to 15 residues. CDR3 nucleotides: TGTGCCGGCGCCGGGACAGGGGGCTCTAACTATGGCTACACCTTC. This sequence encodes CAGAGTGGSNYGYTF.

The rearrangement uses TRBV19 and TRBJ2-7; D may be TRBD2 (6 bases). The CDR3 has 15 residues. Trimming removed 3 bases from V and 6 bases from J, with 18 bases in between. CDR1 and CDR2 (germline): LNHDA, SQIVND (reference sequence). CDR3 nucleotides: TGTGCCAGTAGTATCCTGGGCGGCGGGACTCGCGAGCAGTACTTC. Protein sequence: CASSILGGGTREQYF.

This clone was counted only a few times. This chain links TRBV5-1 with TRBJ1-2; 7 nucleotides align to TRBD1. The CDR3 spans 14 residues. With 5 bases clipped from V and 3 bases from J, the junction kept 7 bases outside the gene matches. Germline values: CDR1 SGHRS, CDR2 YFSETQ. CDR3 amino acids: CASRQTGYDYGYTF. CDR3 coding DNA: TGCGCCAGCAGACAGACAGGGTACGACTATGGCTACACCTTC.

The genes are TRBV29-1 and TRBJ2-1; TRBD2 aligns across 7 bases. With V trimmed by 0 bases and J by 3 bases, 8 bases remained unmatched. Germline V lookup: CDR1 SQVTM, CDR2 ANQGSEA. The CDR3 runs 16 residues. This CDR3 reads CSVEDFLAESYNEQFF. DNA of the CDR3: TGCAGCGTTGAAGATTTTCTAGCGGAGAGCTACAATGAGCAGTTCTTC.

The chain employs TRBV18 and TRBJ1-1; perhaps TRBD1 as D (6 bases). The CDR3 runs 15 residues. Trimming pared 6 bases from V and 6 bases from J, leaving 20 bases between. Germline loops: CDR1 KGHSH, CDR2 LQKENI. The CDR3 sequence: CASSTTRGVGAEAFF. The CDR3 DNA reads TGTGCCAGCTCCACCACCAGGGGTGTGGGGGCTGAAGCTTTCTTT.

This chain links TRBV29-1 with TRBJ2-1, with D maybe TRBD2 (6 bases). Germline CDR1 and CDR2: SQVTM and ANQGSEA. The length of the CDR3 is 14 residues. The V end lost 8 bases, the J end lost 4 bases, and 18 bases lay between the germline ends. DNA for the CDR3: TGCAGCTGCCGGCCTAGCGACCCTTACAATGAGCAGTTCTTC. Translating gives CSCRPSDPYNEQFF.

The chain employs TRBV6-5 and TRBJ2-7, with 7 bases lining up with TRBD2. CDR1 MNHEY and CDR2 SVGAGI come from the germline V gene. V dropped 4 bases and J dropped 3; count of bases not matched to a gene: 12. This CDR3 is built from 16 residues. The CDR3 protein is CASSLGEGPQVYEQYF. For the CDR3, the DNA is TGTGCCAGCAGTTTGGGGGAGGGCCCACAGGTCTACGAGCAGTACTTC.

This clone has a single count. The chain uses TRBV28 and TRBJ1-4; D unresolved. Looked up from germline, CDR1 is MDHEN and CDR2 is SYDVKM. V shed 5 bases and J shed 8 bases, with 12 bases lying between them. The length of the CDR3 is 13 residues. The CDR3 loop is CASSPPVREKLFF. Here the CDR3 DNA reads TGTGCCAGCAGTCCGCCAGTGAGGGAAAAACTGTTTTTT.